This TCR beta chain was recorded in a study of human T cells and chemical hapten exposure. About the study: Minor volume differences among pooled libraries chiefly drove per-sample TCR yield variation.

This clonotype was counted many times. Antigen specificity is unknown. Whole-study results and caveats: There was alopecia in the donors, so their immune response may differ from that of healthy people.

Documented time point: patch test 1, 2 weeks after DPC sensitization. Treatment described: therapeutic diphenylcyclopropenone sensitization with weekly scalp DPC. During construction of the library, unique molecular identifiers were attached to individual cDNA molecules for quantitative, reproducible TCR counting. Each CDR3 protein is one row after TCRdb ran MiXCR on the RACE reads. The table lists roughly 380,000 distinct CDR3 sequences, nearly 5% of them singletons, with around 2.3% in the top ten. The CDR3 extends over 16 amino acids. Trimming at V came to 3 bases and at J to 3 bases, leaving 7 bases not matched to a gene. The germline V gene has CDR1 SGDLS and CDR2 YYNGEE.

The receptor was derived from a woman aged 45-65 years with alopecia areata. Some clones in this sample may be carry-over from other donors' samples. The source material was whole blood, sampled in connection with sensitization to the hapten diphenylcyclopropenone (DPC). The V gene is TRBV9, the J gene TRBJ2-3; 10 bases align to TRBD2. CDR3 in DNA: TGTGCCAGCAGCGCGCTTCAAGCGGGGGGGACAGATACGCAGTATTTT. Its translation is CASSALQAGGTDTQYF.